The 13 T cell receptor beta chains in this list originate from one sample, sequenced in a study. One entry per CDR3 protein, called by TCRdb with MiXCR from the RT-PCR reads. The data contain hundreds of thousands of distinct CDR3 sequences, approximately 15% of them singletons. The sequencing input was memory CD4+ T cells from blood. Receptors were obtained from a female donor in good health, serving as a healthy control.

There are a few counts of this clonotype. The rearrangement joins TRBV6-2 or TRBV6-3 to TRBJ2-3; 8 nucleotides line up with TRBD2. This CDR3 is built from 19 residues. V trimming: 2 bases; J trimming: 0 bases; junction bases outside the gene matches: 13. The germline V gene has CDR1 MNHEY and CDR2 SVGEGT. CDR3 nucleotide sequence: TGTGCCAGCAGTTACCCTAGCGGGTCCCGCGGGGGGAGCACAGATACGCAGTATTTT. Protein: CASSYPSGSRGGSTDTQYF.

The chain couples TRBV20-1 to TRBJ2-7, with TRBD1 matching 9 bases. The CDR3 has 15 amino acids. The germline CDR1 and CDR2 sequences are DFQATT and SNEGSKA (reference sequence). V was clipped by 8 bases and J by 3 bases; unmatched bases: 14. The CDR3: CSFQPRTGDNYEQYF. The CDR3 DNA reads as TGCAGTTTCCAACCTCGGACAGGGGATAACTACGAGCAGTACTTC.

Ten or more counts support this clonotype. The V gene is TRBV7-2, the J gene TRBJ2-5, with a possible D match to TRBD2 (6 bases). The V end lost 2 bases, the J end lost 2 bases, and 12 bases lay between the germline ends. This CDR3 has 15 amino acids. CDR1 SGHTA and CDR2 FQGNSA come from the germline V gene. CDR3 sequence (DNA): TGTGCCAGCAGCTTATCAGGCGGGGCTCAAGAGACCCAGTACTTC. Protein product: CASSLSGGAQETQYF.

V is TRBV5-1 and J is TRBJ2-5; weak D call: TRBD1 (8 bases). The V end was cut by 3 bases, the J end by 4 bases, with 13 bases between. Germline loops: CDR1 SGHRS, CDR2 YFSETQ. The length of the CDR3 is 14 residues. The CDR3 DNA reads as TGCGCCAGCAGCTCAGGGGGCGGGGGAGAGACCCAGTACTTC. It specifies CASSSGGGGETQYF.

The chain has TRBV4-3 and TRBJ1-4; maybe TRBD1 (6 bases). The CDR3 sequence is 14 residues long. CDR1 LGHNA and CDR2 YSLEER come from the germline V gene. With 0 bases removed from V and 5 bases from J, the gap between germline ends came to 7 bases. CDR3 coding DNA: TGCGCCAGCAGCCAAGACAGGGGAAATGAAAAACTGTTTTTT. As protein: CASSQDRGNEKLFF.

This clonotype appeared a few times. This rearrangement joins TRBV20-1 to TRBJ1-1; weak D call: TRBD1 (6 bases). Germline lookup yields CDR1 DFQATT and CDR2 SNEGSKA (reference sequence). This CDR3 has 16 amino acids. Trimming left V 1 base short and J 3 bases short, with 18 bases between. CDR3 nucleotides: TGCAGTGCTAGAGTCGGGTTGCGGGGGCTCGACACTGAAGCTTTCTTT. This codes for CSARVGLRGLDTEAFF.

The chain is built from TRBV3-1 and TRBJ1-1, with D perhaps TRBD1 (5 bases). V lost 3 bases and J lost 4, with 12 bases in between. The CDR3 is made up of 14 amino acids. CDR1 is LGHDT and CDR2 is YNNKEL in the germline V gene (reference sequence). The CDR3 sequence: CASSQRGAGTEAFF. DNA of the CDR3: TGTGCCAGCAGCCAGAGGGGCGCGGGCACTGAAGCTTTCTTT.

This clonotype was detected a few times. The chain employs TRBV6-5 and TRBJ2-7; 7 bases are a match to TRBD2. Germline assignment: CDR1 MNHEY and CDR2 SVGAGI. Trimming cost V 0 bases and J 3 bases; bases outside gene matches: 8. The CDR3 sequence is 16 residues long. The CDR3 nucleotides are TGTGCCAGCAGTTACTCAGGCGGGAGAGGTGGCTACGAGCAGTACTTC. Translating it yields CASSYSGGRGGYEQYF.

The sample holds many counts of this clonotype. The chain has TRBV10-3 and TRBJ2-7, with TRBD1 identical over 8 bases. The V and J ends lost 0 bases and 0 bases, in that order; junction bases with no gene match: 1. This CDR3 is built from 15 residues. Germline-derived CDR1 and CDR2 are ENHRY and SYGVKD. The CDR3 protein is CAISESTGASYEQYF. CDR3 DNA: TGTGCCATCAGTGAGTCGACAGGGGCCTCCTACGAGCAGTACTTC.

This clonotype was counted at least ten times. The CDR3 DNA reads as TGCGCCAGCACCCTGACAGGGTCGGACAATGAGCAGTTCTTC. Translated: CASTLTGSDNEQFF. This chain uses TRBV5-1 with TRBJ2-1; TRBD1 matches at 7 bases. V lost 6 bases and J lost 5; bases outside the gene matches: 8. Germline-derived CDR1 and CDR2 are SGHRS and YFSETQ. The CDR3 covers 14 residues.

This clonotype was counted ten times or more. This chain joins TRBV7-2 and TRBJ1-4, with D unresolved. Germline-derived CDR1 and CDR2 are SGHTA and FQGNSA. The CDR3 runs 15 residues. The V end lost 1 base, the J end lost 8 bases, and 14 bases lay between the germline ends. The DNA for the CDR3 is TGTGCCAGCAGCTTAGAGGTGGGGTGGAGCGAAAAACTGTTTTTT. Encoded protein: CASSLEVGWSEKLFF. Based on the CDR3 plus reference TRBV7-2 and TRBJ1-4, the full variable domain is GAGVSQSPSNKVTEKGKDVELRCDPISGHTALYWYRQSLGQGLEFLIYFQGNSAPDKSGLPSDRFSAERTGGSVSTLTIQRTQQEDSAVYLCASSLEVGWSEKLFFGSGTQLSVL.

This clonotype appeared many times. The DNA of the CDR3 is TGTGCCAGCCGCCGACAGCTGATGAACTACAATGAGCAGTTCTTC. Its translation: CASRRQLMNYNEQFF. This chain connects TRBV6-2 or TRBV6-3 to TRBJ2-1, with D maybe TRBD1 (5 bases). This CDR3 is 15 amino acids long. The V gene's germline CDR1 is MNHEY and CDR2 SVGEGT. V lost 8 bases and J lost 3, with 17 bases in between.

This clonotype was seen ten or more times. The rearrangement uses TRBV12-3 or TRBV12-4 and TRBJ2-5, with a weak D call TRBD1 (6 bases). The CDR3 spans 14 residues. Trimming removed 3 bases at V and 5 bases at J, with 13 bases between. In DNA, the CDR3 is TGTGCCAGCAGTTTCCCTGGGGGCCCGGAGACCCAGTACTTC. Its translation: CASSFPGGPETQYF.